The rows below give T cell receptor beta chains drawn from one sample of a study of blood T cell repertoires in COVID-19. The repertoire was sequenced with immunoSEQ multiplex PCR; TCRdb's copy has only in-frame clones and lacks some. This sample has 190,000 or so clones, with over 80% found just once. The material sequenced was PBMCs or T cells enriched from blood (not recorded which). Receptors originate from a man younger than 30 with acute COVID-19. Each CDR3 is given with its conserved first and last residue. Each record gives: clone size, D gene, J gene, V gene, CDR3 DNA, CDR3 protein. D genes are given only for firm matches. Only part of the rows carry a size: once, few, many, or a class if the clone is expanded.

size: once
D: -
J: TRBJ1-1
V: TRBV24-1
DNA: TGTGCCACCAGGCTGGACACGACACACCAAAAATTGAACACTGAAGCTTTCTTT
CDR3: CATRLDTTHQKLNTEAFF

size: -
D: -
J: TRBJ2-7
V: TRBV10-3
DNA: TGTGCCATCAGAGGACAGTCCTACGAGCAGTACTTC
CDR3: CAIRGQSYEQYF

size: -
D: -
J: TRBJ2-1
V: TRBV28
DNA: TGTGCCAGCAGTTCCTCCCAGGGTGTGCAGTTCTTC
CDR3: CASSSSQGVQFF

size: few
D: -
J: TRBJ2-1
V: TRBV18
DNA: TGTGCCAGCTCACCACGTCGCGACAATGAGCAGTTCTTC
CDR3: CASSPRRDNEQFF

size: -
D: TRBD2
J: TRBJ2-1
V: TRBV18
DNA: TGTGCCAGCTCACCAGGGGCGACTAGCGGTAACAATGAGCAGTTCTTC
CDR3: CASSPGATSGNNEQFF

size: -
D: TRBD1
J: TRBJ2-1
V: TRBV25-1
DNA: TGTGCCAGCAGTGGACAGGGACCCGGCCGAAGCTCCTACAATGAGCAGTTCTTC
CDR3: CASSGQGPGRSSYNEQFF

size: -
D: TRBD2
J: TRBJ2-3
V: TRBV5-1
DNA: TGCGCCAGCAGCGCCGCGGGGTCGGACATAGCGGGAAGCACAGATACGCAGTATTTT
CDR3: CASSAAGSDIAGSTDTQYF

size: -
D: TRBD2
J: TRBJ2-5
V: TRBV6-2/TRBV6-3
DNA: TGTGCCAGCAGTAAAGGGGCAGCGGGAGGAGAGACCCAGTACTTC
CDR3: CASSKGAAGGETQYF

size: -
D: -
J: TRBJ1-5
V: TRBV7-9
DNA: TGTGCCAGCACCCGGGGTAGCAATCAGCCCCAGCATTTT
CDR3: CASTRGSNQPQHF

size: -
D: TRBD1
J: TRBJ1-1
V: TRBV5-4
DNA: TGTGCCAGCAGCCGAGACAGGGTTATGATCACTGAAGCTTTCTTT
CDR3: CASSRDRVMITEAFF

size: -
D: TRBD1
J: TRBJ2-5
V: TRBV6-5
DNA: TGTGCCAGCAGTTACCAACGACAGGGCGAGACCCAGTACTTC
CDR3: CASSYQRQGETQYF

size: -
D: TRBD2
J: TRBJ2-1
V: TRBV28
DNA: TGTGCCAGCACTCTTGCTAGCGGCTCCTACAATGAGCAGTTCTTC
CDR3: CASTLASGSYNEQFF

size: -
D: TRBD1
J: TRBJ2-7
V: TRBV5-4
DNA: TGTGCCAGCAGCGCCACCGGGACAGGGAGGCCCTACGAGCAGTACTTC
CDR3: CASSATGTGRPYEQYF

size: -
D: -
J: TRBJ1-4
V: TRBV18
DNA: TGTGCCAGCTCACCATGGGGCCCAATCGCAACTAATGAAAAACTGTTTTTT
CDR3: CASSPWGPIATNEKLFF

size: -
D: -
J: TRBJ2-7
V: TRBV7-2
DNA: TGTGCCAGCAGCTTAGCAGACACCTACGAGCAGTACTTC
CDR3: CASSLADTYEQYF

size: -
D: -
J: TRBJ2-5
V: TRBV7-9
DNA: TGTGCCAGCAGCTTAGCAGACAGGAAACAGACCCAGTACTTC
CDR3: CASSLADRKQTQYF

size: -
D: -
J: TRBJ2-5
V: TRBV27
DNA: TGTGCCAGCAGTCCCTACTCCGTCCAAGAGACCCAGTACTTC
CDR3: CASSPYSVQETQYF

size: -
D: -
J: TRBJ2-7
V: TRBV28
DNA: TGTGCCAGCAGCACCCTGGAGAGGACCTACGAGCAGTACTTC
CDR3: CASSTLERTYEQYF

size: -
D: -
J: TRBJ1-5
V: TRBV15
DNA: TGTGCCACCAGCAGAAACAGGGGCAATCAGCCCCAGCATTTT
CDR3: CATSRNRGNQPQHF

size: -
D: -
J: TRBJ2-7
V: TRBV12-5
DNA: TGTGCTAGTGTTACAGGTTCCTACGAGCAGTACTTC
CDR3: CASVTGSYEQYF

size: -
D: TRBD1
J: TRBJ1-4
V: TRBV11-2
DNA: TGTGCCAGCAGCCGACAGGGAACAACTAATGAAAAACTGTTTTTT
CDR3: CASSRQGTTNEKLFF

size: -
D: -
J: TRBJ2-3
V: TRBV7-2
DNA: TGTGCCAGCAGCTCTGACAGCGCAGATACGCAGTATTTT
CDR3: CASSSDSADTQYF

size: -
D: TRBD1
J: TRBJ2-7
V: TRBV6-5
DNA: TGTGCCAGCAGTACGGGACAGGGGGTTGAAGAGCAGTACTTC
CDR3: CASSTGQGVEEQYF

size: -
D: TRBD1
J: TRBJ1-1
V: TRBV15
DNA: TGTGCCACCAGCAGAGATCGGACAGGGGTCGGCACTGAAGCTTTCTTT
CDR3: CATSRDRTGVGTEAFF

size: -
D: TRBD1
J: TRBJ2-7
V: TRBV5-6
DNA: TGTGCCAGCAGGGGACAGGGAGATTTTCACGAGCAGTACTTC
CDR3: CASRGQGDFHEQYF

size: -
D: TRBD2
J: TRBJ2-7
V: TRBV7-8
DNA: TGTGCCAGCAGCTTATTCGAGCGGGAGGGCCTAGGCTACGAGCAGTACTTC
CDR3: CASSLFEREGLGYEQYF

size: -
D: TRBD1
J: TRBJ2-7
V: TRBV6-5
DNA: TGTGCCAGCAGCCTCCTTACAGGGGGCTACGAGCAGTACTTC
CDR3: CASSLLTGGYEQYF